One sample yielded the 4 T cell receptor beta chains listed below, sequenced in a study of cytomegalovirus exposure and HLA in healthy donors. The PCR contained 60 Vbeta and 13 Jbeta primers. The repertoire was sequenced with immunoSEQ multiplex PCR; TCRdb's copy has only in-frame clones and lacks some. This table lists some 150,000 clones. The sample consisted of PBMCs. The receptor source for this set is a young woman in good health and CMV-seronegative.

The V and J genes are TRBV5-1 and TRBJ2-1; no clear D gene. CDR3 length equals 15 residues. The V and J ends lost 2 bases and 0 bases respectively, with 9 bases between them. CDR1 and CDR2 (germline): SGHRS, YFSETQ. CDR3 loop: CASSFADSSYNEQFF. DNA of the CDR3: TGCGCCAGCAGCTTTGCGGATAGCTCCTACAATGAGCAGTTCTTC.

This chain connects TRBV13 to TRBJ1-2; a possible D gene is TRBD1 (6 bases). The CDR3 consists of 13 residues. V lost 3 bases and J lost 7, with 12 bases in between. Germline CDR1 reads PRHDT; CDR2 reads FYEKMQ (reference sequence). The CDR3 reads CASSFGRGTGYTF. For the CDR3, the DNA is TGTGCCAGCAGCTTTGGGAGGGGGACTGGCTACACCTTC. The full variable domain, rest sourced from reference TRBV13 and TRBJ1-2, is AAGVIQSPRHLIKEKRETATLKCYPIPRHDTVYWYQQGPGQDPQFLISFYEKMQSDKGSIPDRFSAQQFSDYHSELNMSSLELGDSALYFCASSFGRGTGYTFGSGTRLTVV.

The chain is built from TRBV27 and TRBJ1-3; D remains ambiguous. V dropped 5 bases and J dropped 0 bases, with 14 bases sitting between them. Germline assignment: CDR1 MNHEY and CDR2 SMNVEV (reference sequence). The CDR3 runs 16 residues. CDR3 loop: CASSATGEVSGNTIYF. CDR3 in DNA: TGTGCCAGCAGTGCCACCGGGGAGGTCTCTGGAAACACCATATATTTT.

V and J are TRBV7-2 and TRBJ2-1; maybe TRBD1 (6 bases). V was pared by 1 base and J by 5 bases, with 15 bases between. The CDR3 is made up of 16 amino acids. Looked up from germline, CDR1 is SGHTA and CDR2 is FQGNSA. CDR3 nucleotide sequence: TGTGCCAGCAGCTTAGAGAGCGCATGGGGGCACAATGAGCAGTTCTTC. Translation: CASSLESAWGHNEQFF.